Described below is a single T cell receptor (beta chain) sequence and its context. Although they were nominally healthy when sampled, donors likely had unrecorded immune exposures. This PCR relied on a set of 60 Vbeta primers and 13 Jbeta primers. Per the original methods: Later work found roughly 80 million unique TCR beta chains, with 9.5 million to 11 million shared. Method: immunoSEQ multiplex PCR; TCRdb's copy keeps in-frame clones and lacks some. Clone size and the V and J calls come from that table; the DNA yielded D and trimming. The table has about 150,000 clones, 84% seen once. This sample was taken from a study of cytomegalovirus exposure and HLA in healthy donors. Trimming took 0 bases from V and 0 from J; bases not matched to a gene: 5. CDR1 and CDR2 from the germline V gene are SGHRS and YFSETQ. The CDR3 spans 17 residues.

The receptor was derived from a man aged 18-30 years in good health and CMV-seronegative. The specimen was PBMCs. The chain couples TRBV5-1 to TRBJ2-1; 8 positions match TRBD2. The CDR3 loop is CASSLAGSGSSYNEQFF. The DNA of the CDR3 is TGCGCCAGCAGCTTGGCCGGGAGCGGGAGCTCCTACAATGAGCAGTTCTTC.